The source of this T cell receptor (beta chain) is a study of blood T cell repertoires in COVID-19 (TCRdb year 2020). For the study in its entirety: Samples covering the acute and convalescent phases of COVID-19 were provided by collaborators in the United States, Italy and Spain. The prospective study material was composed of cDNA or gDNA derived from T cells, B-cell-depleted T cells, or PBMCs. The repertoires were released in a freely available public database meant as a resource for research on the immune response to SARS-CoV-2. Deeply sampled blood TCRbeta repertoires from subjects exposed to, actively infected with, or recovered from COVID-19 were included in the dataset. The sample metadata nearly always contained a de-identified subject ID, COVID-19 status, age in years and sex. Samples came from the ongoing ImmuneRACE study (first 160 participants) plus 1,254 subjects from 6 global collaborators. HLA class I and class II types, where available, came from metadata supplied by the sample provider rather than from assay-based typing.

In the prospective study, participants were about 18 to 100 years old, resided in about two dozen geographic areas of the United States, and were enrolled through a virtual design. In the prospective study, participants were assigned to cohorts based on the clinical history participants reported in a screening survey and a study questionnaire. In the prospective study, whole blood, serum and a nasopharyngeal or oropharyngeal swab were collected from each participant by mobile phlebotomists. Additional blood draws and questionnaires over a 2-month period could optionally be provided by prospective study participants. Before DNA extraction, prospective study blood samples were shipped either frozen or at room temperature. TCRbeta CDR3 regions were amplified from genomic DNA using the immunoSEQ Assay, a bias-controlled multiplex PCR. As for the authors' bioinformatics: Within the assay, amplification of reference gene primers was used to estimate how many nucleated cells each sample contained. Sequence reads were collapsed and filtered to measure the absolute abundance of every unique TCRbeta CDR3 rearrangement. For each sample, productive Simpson clonality was calculated as the square root of Simpson's diversity index across productive rearrangements. What TCRdb holds here is the immuneACCESS table cut down to in-frame rearrangements. Part of the clones is not present; checked against another copy, under half of the missing clones reflect an unresolved V gene, and the others are unexplained. For V, J and clone size, that table is used; D and trimming come from the DNA. The table for this sample lists roughly 300,000 clones; approximately 83% of them were counted only once. The ten largest clones take up 4% to 5.5% of the sample.

Study-wide findings and limitations: The quantity of clinical and demographic metadata differed by source and by participant and was supplied without curation.

Including cysteine and phenylalanine, the CDR3 has 12 amino acids. Of all the DNA, just the CDR3 is kept, 36 bases in frame from base 1. Trimming at the junction amounts to 6 bases on V and 5 bases on J, and the germline ends lie 9 bases apart. CDR1 and CDR2 are read off the germline V gene as KGHDR and SFDVKD. A note on this clone: The antigen it binds to is not known. It has no much larger one-base neighbor in the sample; base qualities were not kept.

Source material: PBMCs or T cells enriched from blood (not recorded which). The rearranged segments are TRBV24-1 and TRBJ1-2, with no D gene named confidently. The sequence was collected from a woman aged 40 to 49 with acute COVID-19. DNA sequence: TGTGCCACCAGTAGTGAGGGTTATGGCTACACCTTC. Its translation is CATSSEGYGYTF.